Sequencing of this T cell receptor beta chain was carried out in a study of shared clonotypes between healthy human individuals. Study findings and constraints: The authors expected sequencing depth to affect clonotype sharing among donors. A generally larger estimated richness was seen in naive subsets than in memory subsets. It was the non-shared clonotypes that had lower generation probabilities than clonotypes shared by all four donors.

The healthy adult donors were HIV-negative and reported no recent acute infections or vaccinations. The CDR3 runs 14 residues. Germline-derived CDR1 and CDR2 are SGHAT and FQNNGV. Using immunoSEQ multiplex PCR, the repertoire was profiled, and TCRdb retains in-frame clones only, with some absent. The data contain 950,000 to 1,200,000 clones, about 80% of them singletons. Points on this clone: Its matching antigen is unknown.

This receptor was obtained from a man between 18 and 29 years old in good health. Some clones in this sample may be carry-over from other donors' samples. V gene TRBV11-2 combines with J gene TRBJ2-5; perhaps TRBD2 as D (6 bases). The J call is uncertain, as TRBJ2-7 better fits the DNA end. The sequenced material came from memory CD4+ T cells from PBMCs. Subset: CD45RA-negative fraction. The CDR3 sequence is CASSLDGTDYEQYF. The CDR3 DNA reads TGTGCCAGCAGCTTAGATGGGACTGACTACGAGCAGTACTTC.